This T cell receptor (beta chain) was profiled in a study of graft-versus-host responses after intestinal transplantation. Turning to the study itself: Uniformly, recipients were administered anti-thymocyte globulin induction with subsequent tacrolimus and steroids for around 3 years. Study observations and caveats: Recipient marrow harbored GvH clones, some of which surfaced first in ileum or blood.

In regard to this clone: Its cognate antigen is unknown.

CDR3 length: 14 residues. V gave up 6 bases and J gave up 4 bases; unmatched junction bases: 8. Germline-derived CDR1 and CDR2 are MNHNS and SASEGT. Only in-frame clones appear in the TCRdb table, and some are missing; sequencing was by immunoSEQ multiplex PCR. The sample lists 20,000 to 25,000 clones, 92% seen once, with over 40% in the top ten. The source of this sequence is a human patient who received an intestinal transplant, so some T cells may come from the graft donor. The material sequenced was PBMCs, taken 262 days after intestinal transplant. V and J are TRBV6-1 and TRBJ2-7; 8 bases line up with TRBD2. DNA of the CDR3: TGTGCCAGCAGAACCTTTAGCGGGAAATACGAGCAGTACTTC. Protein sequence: CASRTFSGKYEQYF.